Included here is one T cell receptor beta chain sequence, with context. Its antigen is not identified. What made the TCR beta cDNA was 5'RACE template switching with UMIs. TCRdb re-called the 5' RACE reads and shows each CDR3 protein once, DNA omitted. This table lists a few hundred thousand distinct CDR3 sequences. The length of the CDR3 is 14 residues. CDR1 DFQATT and CDR2 SNEGSKA come from the germline V gene (reference sequence). The record originates from a study of T cells expressing NK-cell markers. About the research overall: Beta-chain profiling covered CD3+CD56+NKG2C+, CD3+CD56+NKG2C- and CD3+CD56-NKG2C+ sorted subsets. Study results and limitations: In four donors, these clonotypes also led the CD3+CD56-NKG2C+ fraction. For over five donors, the dominant NKG2C+ clonotypes made up roughly 1.0-8% of their CD8+ T cells.

The chain carries TRBV20-1 and TRBJ1-1; as DNA is missing, the TRBD1 call by TCRdb cannot be tested. The TCR sequence derives from a man between 18 and 29 years old in good health. Source material: blood T cells: a sorted CD56 or NKG2C T cell subset, CD4+ or CD8+ T cells, or bulk PBMC T cells (not recorded which). CDR3 protein: CSARDVRDHTEAFF.